One and the same sample provided the 9 T cell receptor beta chains below, sequenced in a study of blood T cell repertoires in COVID-19. Method: immunoSEQ multiplex PCR; TCRdb's copy keeps in-frame clones and lacks some. The sample lists about 350,000 clones; about 92% were seen once. Input material: peripheral blood. The source is a woman between 55 and 75 years old with COVID-19, enrolled during active disease.

The chain carries TRBV14 and TRBJ1-2; D may be TRBD1 (6 bases). CDR3 size: 13 residues. Germline V lookup: CDR1 SGHDN, CDR2 FVKESK. Trimming took 1 base from V and 6 from J, leaving 9 bases between them. CDR3 nucleotides: TGTGCCAGCAGCCAAGGAGAGGGGGATGGCTACACCTTC. Encoded protein: CASSQGEGDGYTF.

This sequence joins TRBV2 and TRBJ1-4; D is possibly TRBD1 (5 bases). The CDR3 has 12 residues. V shed 3 bases and J shed 8 bases, with 7 bases lying between them. Germline-derived CDR1 and CDR2 are SNHLY and FYNNEI. The CDR3, as DNA: TGTGCCAGCAGTGAGACAGCCGAAAAACTGTTTTTT. It is translated as CASSETAEKLFF.

The chain employs TRBV19 and TRBJ1-1; weak D call: TRBD1 (6 bases). The CDR3 extends over 13 amino acids. With 6 bases removed from V and 4 bases from J, the gap between germline ends came to 12 bases. Germline assignment: CDR1 LNHDA and CDR2 SQIVND (reference sequence). The CDR3 is CASRTGLATEAFF. CDR3 in DNA: TGTGCCAGTAGAACAGGGTTGGCCACTGAAGCTTTCTTT.

The chain uses TRBV7-3 and TRBJ1-2, with a possible D match to TRBD1 (5 bases). The CDR3 runs 13 residues. CDR1 is SGHTA and CDR2 is FQGTGA in the germline V gene. V lost 0 bases to trimming and J lost 13 bases, with 15 bases between them. CDR3 sequence: CASSLTGGAGPTF. CDR3 in DNA: TGTGCCAGCAGCTTAACGGGGGGAGCAGGCCCCACCTTC.

The chain couples TRBV5-6 to TRBJ2-7, with TRBD2 matching over 9 bases. Germline V gene data show CDR1 as SGHDT and CDR2 as YYEEEE. After removal of 2 bases from V and 6 bases from J, the junction contained 3 bases not matched to a gene. The CDR3 covers 13 residues. The CDR3 loop is CASSLMTSGEQYF. The CDR3 bases are TGTGCCAGCAGCTTAATGACTAGCGGCGAGCAGTACTTC.

The chain uses TRBV5-1 and TRBJ2-2; 9 bases agree with TRBD2. Germline CDR1 reads SGHRS; CDR2 reads YFSETQ. CDR3 size: 17 residues. The V and J ends lost 4 bases and 2 bases, in that order; junction bases with no gene match: 9. The CDR3: CASSPPLAGINTGELFF. DNA for the CDR3: TGCGCCAGCAGCCCCCCCCTAGCGGGGATTAACACCGGGGAGCTGTTTTTT.

The V gene is TRBV9, the J gene TRBJ1-6; weak D call: TRBD1 (5 bases). The V and J ends lost 0 bases and 8 bases respectively, with 12 bases between them. CDR3 length: 15 amino acids. CDR1 and CDR2 from the germline V gene are SGDLS and YYNGEE. The CDR3 DNA follows: TGTGCCAGCAGCGTAGATGGGGCAGCCTATTCACCCCTCCACTTT. It translates to CASSVDGAAYSPLHF. Together with reference TRBV9 and TRBJ1-6, the CDR3 gives the full variable domain: DSGVTQTPKHLITATGQRVTLRCSPRSGDLSVYWYQQSLDQGLQFLIQYYNGEERAKGNILERFSAQQFPDLHSELNLSSLELGDSALYFCASSVDGAAYSPLHFGNGTRLTVT.

The chain employs TRBV19 and TRBJ1-1, with 12 nucleotides matching TRBD1. J lost 2 bases, V lost 4 bases, and 5 bases had no gene match. The germline V gene encodes CDR1 LNHDA and CDR2 SQIVND (reference sequence). The CDR3 contains 16 residues. The CDR3 nucleotides read TGTGCCAGTAGTAAGGGACAGGGGGCCACAAACACTGAAGCTTTCTTT. This codes for CASSKGQGATNTEAFF.

Regarding this clone: The missing conserved phenylalanine or tryptophan at the end of this CDR3 makes a read error likely. Because the CDR3's place on the DNA is in doubt, the DNA is left out and the CDR3 is given as listed by TCRdb. J is TRBJ2-4 and V is TRBV6-1; the listed D gene, TRBD1, was not tested against the DNA. The CDR3 is 11 residues long, counting both termini. CDR1 MNHNS and CDR2 SASEGT come from the germline V gene. The CDR3 is CASSERDSFRL.